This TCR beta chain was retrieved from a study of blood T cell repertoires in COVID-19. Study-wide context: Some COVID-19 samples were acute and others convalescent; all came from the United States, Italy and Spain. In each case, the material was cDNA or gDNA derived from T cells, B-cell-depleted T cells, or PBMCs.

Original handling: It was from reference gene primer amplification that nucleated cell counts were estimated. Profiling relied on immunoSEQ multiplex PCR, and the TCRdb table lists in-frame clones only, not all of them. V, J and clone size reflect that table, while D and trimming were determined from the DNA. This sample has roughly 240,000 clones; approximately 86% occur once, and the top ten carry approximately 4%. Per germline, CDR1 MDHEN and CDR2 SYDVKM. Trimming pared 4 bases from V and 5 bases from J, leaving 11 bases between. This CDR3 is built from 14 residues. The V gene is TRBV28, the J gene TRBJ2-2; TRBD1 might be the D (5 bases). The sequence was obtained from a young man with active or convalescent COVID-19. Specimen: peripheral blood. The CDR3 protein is CASSSPPGTGELFF. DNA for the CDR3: TGTGCCAGCAGTTCCCCCCCAGGGACCGGGGAGCTGTTTTTT.